One and the same sample provided the 26 T cell receptor beta chains below, sequenced in a study of T cell responses to AZD1222 COVID-19 vaccine. Sequencing was performed with immunoSEQ multiplex PCR; in TCRdb, only in-frame clones are kept and a portion is missing. Of 80,000 to 95,000 clones in the sample, approximately 90% are singletons; the top ten hold around 6%. The specimen was peripheral blood, collected on day 0 of AZD1222 vaccination. Receptor source: an adult in good health.

The V and J genes are TRBV7-2 and TRBJ1-4, with D unclear. V was shortened by 1 base and J by 5 bases, with 11 bases between the two germline ends. CDR3 length equals 15 residues. CDR1 is SGHTA, CDR2 FQGNSA, per germline. Written as DNA, the CDR3 is TGTGCCAGCAGCTTAGGAGCGAGTCTAAATGAAAAACTGTTTTTT. Residues: CASSLGASLNEKLFF.

V usage is TRBV6-5 and J usage is TRBJ1-1, with a possible D match to TRBD1 (5 bases). Germline loops: CDR1 MNHEY, CDR2 SVGAGI. This CDR3 is built from 13 residues. V was clipped by 6 bases and J by 6 bases, with 14 bases between them. CDR3 loop: CASRSAGQAEAFF. CDR3 DNA: TGTGCCAGCAGATCGGCGGGGCAGGCTGAAGCTTTCTTT.

This clone turned up a few times. CDR3 nucleotides: TGTGCCAGCAGCCGTGACAATGAGCAGTTCTTC. It is translated as CASSRDNEQFF. J is TRBJ2-1 and V is TRBV14; D call uncertain. The CDR3 is 11 amino acids. Germline CDR1 reads SGHDN; CDR2 reads FVKESK. V lost 4 bases and J lost 5, with 3 bases in between.

The J gene is TRBJ2-3, the V gene TRBV3-1 (or the pseudogene TRBV3-2); D remains ambiguous. The CDR3 extends over 15 amino acids. Germline V gene lookup returns CDR1 LGHDT and CDR2 YNNKEL (reference sequence). The V end lost 4 bases, the J end lost 7 bases, and 18 bases lay between the germline ends. The CDR3 nucleotides read TGTGCCAGCAGCCGGACCCGGGCCCCGAGCAATACGCAGTATTTT. Translating gives CASSRTRAPSNTQYF.

This clone was found once. The J gene is TRBJ2-7, the V gene TRBV28; D is possibly TRBD2 (7 bases). Germline loops: CDR1 MDHEN, CDR2 SYDVKM. V was trimmed by 7 bases and J by 4 bases, leaving 23 bases between them. The CDR3 runs to 16 residues. The CDR3 bases are TGTGCCAGCATGAGTGGTTTAGGGGGGGGCGTTTACGAGCAGTACTTC. This encodes CASMSGLGGGVYEQYF.

DNA for the CDR3: TGTGCCAGCGGTCTACTCGTAAACAAGTTCACCGGGGAGCTGTTTTTT. Protein product: CASGLLVNKFTGELFF. The chain links TRBV28 to TRBJ2-2, with D hard to call. V was cut by 8 bases and J by 4 bases, with 20 bases left in between. Germline CDR1 is MDHEN and CDR2 is SYDVKM. The CDR3 totals 16 residues. Variable domain in full (rest from reference TRBV28 and TRBJ2-2): DVKVTQSSRYLVKRTGEKVFLECVQDMDHENMFWYRQDPGLGLRLIYFSYDVKMKEKGDIPEGYSVSREKKERFSLILESASTNQTSMYLCASGLLVNKFTGELFFGEGSRLTVL.

The chain links TRBV5-6 to TRBJ1-2; D not certain. CDR1 and CDR2 (germline): SGHDT, YYEEEE. The CDR3 length is 16 residues. Trimming shortened V by 2 bases and J by 4 bases, and 18 bases separated the two germline ends. The CDR3: CASSFPTTEIIYGYTF. Here the CDR3 DNA reads TGTGCCAGCAGCTTTCCAACCACCGAGATAATCTATGGCTACACCTTC.

Here the CDR3 DNA reads TGTGCCAGCAGTCCCAGTCTTAGGACTGAAGCTTTCTTT. Its translation is CASSPSLRTEAFF. The chain links TRBV27 to TRBJ1-1, with D unclear. Trimming removed 5 bases from V and 5 bases from J, with 12 bases in between. Germline V gives CDR1 MNHEY, CDR2 SMNVEV (reference sequence). This CDR3 comprises 13 residues.

This chain joins TRBV7-9 and TRBJ1-1; TRBD1 is a possible D gene (6 bases). The CDR3 runs 13 residues. CDR1 and CDR2 (germline): SEHNR, FQNEAQ (reference sequence). V was cut by 4 bases and J by 5 bases, with 11 bases left in between. The CDR3 loop reads CASSSQDRTEAFF. For the CDR3, the DNA is TGTGCCAGCAGCTCACAGGACAGAACTGAAGCTTTCTTT.

The chain is built from TRBV5-1 and TRBJ1-2, with TRBD1 matching over 7 bases. Germline values: CDR1 SGHRS, CDR2 YFSETQ. The CDR3 runs 16 residues. Trimming removed 3 bases from V and 8 bases from J; junction bases left unmatched: 16. The CDR3 DNA is TGCGCCAGCAGCTGGGGGCTGACAGGGAGTATACTGGGCTACACCTTC. Translated, it gives CASSWGLTGSILGYTF.

The chain is built from TRBV14 and TRBJ2-5; no firm D call. Trimming shortened V by 0 bases and J by 5 bases, and 7 bases separated the two germline ends. Germline-derived CDR1 and CDR2 are SGHDN and FVKESK. This CDR3 has 13 residues. The CDR3 spells CASSQDFRETQYF. The CDR3 DNA sequence: TGTGCCAGCAGCCAAGATTTCCGGGAGACCCAGTACTTC.

In DNA, the CDR3 is TGTGCCGCTCTCGACAGCTCCTACAATGAGCAGTTCTTC. Amino acid sequence: CAALDSSYNEQFF. The chain links TRBV5-4 to TRBJ2-1; maybe TRBD1 (5 bases). This CDR3 is 13 amino acids long. The germline V gene has CDR1 SGHNT and CDR2 YYREEE (reference sequence). V was cut by 10 bases and J by 0 bases, with 11 bases left in between.

The J gene is TRBJ1-5, the V gene TRBV6-5; no clear D. Trimming pared 2 bases from V and 5 bases from J, leaving 7 bases between. CDR1 and CDR2 (germline): MNHEY, SVGAGI. This CDR3 comprises 13 residues. In nucleotides, the CDR3 is TGTGCCAGCAGTTACGCCCGATATCAGCCCCAGCATTTT. It yields the protein CASSYARYQPQHF.

The CDR3 DNA reads TGTGCCAGCTCACTCGACAGGGAAAAACTGTTTTTT. Translation gives CASSLDREKLFF. The chain couples TRBV18 to TRBJ1-4; D is perhaps TRBD1 (6 bases). Trimming took 4 bases from V and 8 from J, leaving 8 bases between them. The germline CDR1 and CDR2 sequences are KGHSH and LQKENI. This CDR3 contains 12 residues.

This clone was recorded a few times. This sequence joins TRBV5-1 and TRBJ2-5, with D maybe TRBD2 (6 bases). V lost 7 bases, J lost 3 bases, and 13 bases lay in between. CDR1 is SGHRS, CDR2 YFSETQ, per germline. CDR3 length: 13 residues. This chain's CDR3 is CASSGTHKETQYF. DNA for the CDR3: TGCGCCAGCTCCGGGACTCACAAAGAGACCCAGTACTTC.

This clone appeared a single time. V and J are TRBV27 and TRBJ2-1; 7 bases fit TRBD2. The CDR3 loop spans 15 amino acids. The V gene end was trimmed by 3 bases and the J gene end by 3 bases; junction bases not matched to a gene: 5. Looked up from germline, CDR1 is MNHEY and CDR2 is SMNVEV (reference sequence). CDR3 coding DNA: TGTGCCAGCAGTTTGTCGAGCGGGGTCTACAATGAGCAGTTCTTC. Its translation: CASSLSSGVYNEQFF.

J is TRBJ1-3 and V is TRBV7-2; maybe TRBD1 (6 bases). CDR3 length equals 17 residues. Trimming stripped 0 bases from V and 0 bases from J, with 12 bases between. Per germline, CDR1 SGHTA and CDR2 FQGNSA. In nucleotides, the CDR3 is TGTGCCAGCAGCTTAGCGGGGACACCATACTCTGGAAACACCATATATTTT. It is translated as CASSLAGTPYSGNTIYF.

The chain has TRBV7-9 and TRBJ1-4, with unresolved D. Germline loops: CDR1 SEHNR, CDR2 FQNEAQ (reference sequence). The CDR3 length is 14 residues. Trimming pared 4 bases from V and 2 bases from J, leaving 8 bases between. CDR3 DNA sequence: TGTGCCAGCAGCTCCGGAGGGACTAATGAAAAACTGTTTTTT. Translated: CASSSGGTNEKLFF.

The V and J genes are TRBV11-2 and TRBJ2-5, with no clear D. The V and J ends lost 3 bases and 4 bases respectively, with 9 bases between them. This CDR3 spans 13 amino acids. Germline-derived CDR1 and CDR2 are SGHAT and FQNNGV. The CDR3 region has the DNA TGTGCCAGCAGCTTGGGCCTGATAGAGACCCAGTACTTC. This translates into CASSLGLIETQYF.

CDR3 loop: CASSQSTDTQYF. CDR3 nucleotides: TGCGCCAGCAGCCAGAGCACAGATACGCAGTATTTT. The gene calls are TRBV4-1 and TRBJ2-3; D gene unclear. The CDR3 loop spans 12 amino acids. Germline CDR1 is MGHRA and CDR2 is YSYEKL. V gave up 3 bases and J gave up 0 bases, with 1 base separating them.

The CDR3 nucleotides read TGTGCCAGCAGCTTGTACAGGGACCCTCGAGAGACCCAGTACTTC. It translates to CASSLYRDPRETQYF. The chain employs TRBV5-6 and TRBJ2-5, with TRBD1 as a possible D gene (6 bases). CDR1 is SGHDT, CDR2 YYEEEE, per germline. This CDR3 region has 15 residues. Trimming took off 1 base at V and 4 bases at J, with 14 bases between the two ends.

The chain is built from TRBV9 and TRBJ2-3; possible D gene TRBD2, 7 bases. V lost 3 bases and J lost 0, with 20 bases in between. In germline, CDR1 is SGDLS, CDR2 YYNGEE. The length of the CDR3 is 18 residues. The CDR3 sequence: CASSEGDYTGTSTDTQYF. Written as DNA, the CDR3 is TGTGCCAGCAGCGAGGGGGACTACACAGGGACCAGCACAGATACGCAGTATTTT.

V gene TRBV19 combines with J gene TRBJ1-2; a weak D match, TRBD1 (6 bases). This CDR3 has 13 amino acids. Germline V gene data show CDR1 as LNHDA and CDR2 as SQIVND (reference sequence). V lost 2 bases and J lost 4, with 8 bases in between. The CDR3 DNA follows: TGTGCCAGTAGTATACAGGGGAGCTATGGCTACACCTTC. This sequence encodes CASSIQGSYGYTF.

The rearrangement links TRBV5-1 to TRBJ2-3; 8 bases align to TRBD2. Trimming removed 0 bases from V and 2 bases from J; junction bases left unmatched: 5. The CDR3 is 16 amino acids. In germline, CDR1 is SGHRS, CDR2 YFSETQ. CDR3 sequence reads: CASSLDAGGLTDTQYF. The CDR3 region has the DNA TGCGCCAGCAGCTTGGATGCGGGGGGTCTCACAGATACGCAGTATTTT.

V usage is TRBV7-3 and J usage is TRBJ2-6; D gene uncertain. This CDR3 comprises 15 residues. Germline V gives CDR1 SGHTA, CDR2 FQGTGA. V lost 5 bases to trimming and J lost 0 bases, with 8 bases between them. CDR3 sequence: CASSLIPSGANVLTF. The CDR3 bases are TGTGCCAGCAGCCTGATACCCTCTGGGGCCAACGTCCTGACTTTC.

This rearrangement joins TRBV6-2 or TRBV6-3 to TRBJ1-4; unclear D gene. This CDR3 region has 14 residues. Germline assignment: CDR1 MNHEY and CDR2 SVGEGT. V was pared by 2 bases and J by 6 bases, with 10 bases between. CDR3 nucleotides: TGTGCCAGCAGTTACAACTACGGGGATGAAAAACTGTTTTTT. This sequence encodes CASSYNYGDEKLFF.